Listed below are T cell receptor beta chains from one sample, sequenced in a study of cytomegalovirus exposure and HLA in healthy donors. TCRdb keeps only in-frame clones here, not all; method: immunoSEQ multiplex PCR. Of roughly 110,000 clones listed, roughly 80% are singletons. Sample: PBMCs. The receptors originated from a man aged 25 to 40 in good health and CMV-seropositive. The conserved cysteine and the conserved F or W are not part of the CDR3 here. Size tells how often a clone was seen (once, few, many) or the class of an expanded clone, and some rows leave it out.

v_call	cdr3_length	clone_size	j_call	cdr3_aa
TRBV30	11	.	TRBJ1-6	AWSVQGNSPLH
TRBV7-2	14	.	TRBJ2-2	ASSINRDRETGELF
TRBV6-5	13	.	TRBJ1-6	ASSYGQAYNSPLH
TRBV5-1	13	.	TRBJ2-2	ASGGGGLNTGELF
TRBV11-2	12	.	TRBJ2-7	ASSLYGRPIEQY
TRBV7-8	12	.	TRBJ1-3	ASSLGLSGNTIY
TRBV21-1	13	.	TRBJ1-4	ASSKEFRSNEKLF
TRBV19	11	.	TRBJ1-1	ASRQQGGTEAF
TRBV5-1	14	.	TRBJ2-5	ASSKTSGGASETQY
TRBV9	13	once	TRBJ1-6	ASSPGSGKNSPLH
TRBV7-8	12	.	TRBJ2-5	ASSPRRVQETQY
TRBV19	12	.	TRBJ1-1	ASSRDRGYPEAF
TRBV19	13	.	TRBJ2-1	ASSDRGGPVNEQF
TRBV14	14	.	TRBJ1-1	ASSQDFRAFGLRAF
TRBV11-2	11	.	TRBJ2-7	ASSLDYFYEQY
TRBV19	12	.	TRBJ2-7	ASSIPGLLYEQY
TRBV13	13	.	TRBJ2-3	ASSFRDRGQDTQY